A selection of T cell receptor beta chains follows, all from one sample in a study of Ad26.COV2.S vaccination and SARS-CoV-2 variants. Clones were read by immunoSEQ multiplex PCR, and TCRdb kept only the in-frame ones, dropping some. The data hold about half a million clones, with nearly 90% observed a single time. Sequencing used peripheral blood, obtained in a trial of Ad26.COV2.S vaccine versus placebo. The receptors originated from a person between 18 and 65 years old who received the Ad26.COV2.S COVID-19 vaccine or a placebo. The CDR3 runs from the conserved cysteine through the conserved F or W. The D gene is left open where the match is weak. Expanded clones are given a class, and other clones once, few, many or no size at all.

V gene	D gene	J gene	clone size	CDR3 protein	CDR3 DNA
TRBV20-1	.	TRBJ2-3	.	CSGSRMDTQYF	TGCAGTGGGTCCCGGATGGATACGCAGTATTTT
TRBV18	TRBD2	TRBJ2-1	.	CASSPPSLAEPYNEQFF	TGTGCCAGCTCACCACCGTCCCTAGCGGAACCCTACAATGAGCAGTTCTTC
TRBV6-2/TRBV6-3	TRBD1	TRBJ1-3	.	CASSTAGTARNTIYF	TGTGCCAGCAGTACCGCCGGGACAGCAAGAAACACCATATATTTT
TRBV27	.	TRBJ2-1	.	CASSLSGSREQFF	TGTGCCAGCAGTTTATCTGGGTCTCGGGAGCAGTTCTTC
TRBV7-9	.	TRBJ1-3	.	CASSPDGYLRKPIYF	TGTGCCAGCAGCCCCGACGGGTATCTTCGGAAACCCATATATTTT
TRBV9	TRBD1	TRBJ2-7	.	CASSPGQPHEQYF	TGTGCCAGCAGCCCGGGACAGCCCCACGAGCAGTACTTC
TRBV27	.	TRBJ2-7	.	CASSPQVSYEQYF	TGTGCCAGCAGTCCCCAGGTCTCCTACGAGCAGTACTTC
TRBV20-1	.	TRBJ2-5	.	CSARDRETQYF	TGCAGTGCTAGAGATAGAGAGACCCAGTACTTC
TRBV7-2	.	TRBJ2-5	.	CASSLAAAQETQYF	TGTGCCAGCAGCTTAGCGGCAGCCCAAGAGACCCAGTACTTC
TRBV7-8	TRBD1	TRBJ1-3	.	CASSPGQGLSTIYF	TGTGCCAGCAGCCCCGGACAGGGGTTAAGCACCATATATTTT
TRBV28	.	TRBJ1-4	.	CASSWGEKLFF	TGTGCCAGCAGTTGGGGGGAAAAACTGTTTTTT
TRBV3-1/TRBV3-2	TRBD2	TRBJ2-3	.	CASSLEGLAGVPAQYF	TGTGCCAGCAGCCTTGAAGGACTAGCGGGGGTTCCCGCGCAGTATTTT
TRBV4-1	.	TRBJ1-5	.	CASSQGVGGIIHQPQHF	TGCGCCAGCAGCCAAGGAGTTGGGGGAATCATCCATCAGCCCCAGCATTTT
TRBV6-1	.	TRBJ1-3	.	CASSEASWTYSGNTIYF	TGTGCCAGCAGTGAAGCCTCCTGGACATACTCTGGAAACACCATATATTTT
TRBV28	TRBD2	TRBJ2-1	.	CASSSGTSYNEQFF	TGTGCCAGCAGTTCCGGGACTAGTTATAATGAGCAGTTCTTC
TRBV9	.	TRBJ2-7	.	CASSVAADRSYEQYF	TGTGCCAGCAGCGTAGCGGCGGATCGATCGTACGAGCAGTACTTC
TRBV11-2	.	TRBJ2-3	.	CASSFEPTSDTQYF	TGTGCCAGCAGCTTTGAGCCCACCTCGGATACGCAGTATTTT
TRBV2	.	TRBJ1-5	.	CASKGPHEVGQPQHF	TGTGCCAGTAAGGGACCCCACGAGGTTGGCCAGCCCCAGCATTTT
TRBV2	.	TRBJ2-7	.	CASTGTAGSGEYEQYF	TGTGCCAGCACCGGGACAGCGGGATCGGGAGAATACGAGCAGTACTTC
TRBV6-6	TRBD2	TRBJ2-1	.	CASSYGLAVDNEQFF	TGTGCCAGCAGTTACGGACTAGCGGTGGACAATGAGCAGTTCTTC
TRBV19	.	TRBJ1-5	few	CASSMGVSRNQPQHF	TGTGCCAGTAGTATGGGCGTCTCGAGGAATCAGCCCCAGCATTTT
TRBV7-8	.	TRBJ1-2	.	CASSFPLGQSNYGYTF	TGTGCCAGCAGCTTCCCCCTGGGACAATCGAACTATGGCTACACCTTC
TRBV21-1	.	TRBJ1-5	few	CASSKTSSNQPQHF	TGTGCCAGCAGCAAAACATCTAGCAATCAGCCCCAGCATTTT
TRBV4-1	.	TRBJ1-6	.	CASSQGEVGNSPLHF	TGCGCCAGCAGCCAAGGGGAGGTGGGCAATTCACCCCTCCACTTT
TRBV19	TRBD1	TRBJ1-2	.	CASSDRGPGYTF	TGTGCCAGTAGCGACAGGGGGCCCGGCTACACCTTC
TRBV7-9	.	TRBJ1-2	.	CASSLAQGNYGYTF	TGTGCCAGCAGCTTAGCTCAGGGAAACTATGGCTACACCTTC
TRBV5-1	TRBD1	TRBJ2-3	once	CASSLGDSSTDTQYF	TGCGCCAGCAGCTTGGGGGACAGCTCCACAGATACGCAGTATTTT
TRBV5-1	TRBD1	TRBJ2-3	.	CASSLFIGQGRDTQYF	TGCGCCAGCAGCTTATTTATAGGACAGGGCCGAGATACGCAGTATTTT
TRBV28	TRBD1	TRBJ2-3	.	CASSSGDSTDTQYF	TGTGCCAGCAGTTCCGGGGACAGTACAGATACGCAGTATTTT
TRBV28	.	TRBJ1-1	.	CASSLMGTEAFF	TGTGCCAGCAGTTTAATGGGCACTGAAGCTTTCTTT
TRBV2	.	TRBJ1-2	.	CASSEGHPWGYTF	TGTGCCAGCAGTGAAGGCCATCCCTGGGGCTACACCTTC
TRBV30	.	TRBJ2-1	.	CAWTLRNEQFF	TGTGCCTGGACTTTACGCAATGAGCAGTTCTTC
TRBV5-1	TRBD1	TRBJ2-6	.	CASTGTGARGANVLTF	TGCGCCAGCACCGGGACAGGGGCAAGGGGGGCCAACGTCCTGACTTTC
TRBV19	.	TRBJ2-3	.	CASSIPSGVADTQYF	TGTGCCAGTAGTATCCCTAGTGGGGTCGCAGATACGCAGTATTTT